This T cell receptor (beta chain) stems from a study of CD8+CD57+ T cells in acquired aplastic anemia. Study background: Across the sorted CD4+ and CD8+ cells, DNA amounts averaged 3.2 ug. Points from the study as a whole: Significant differences in CD8+ Simpson's diversity were not observed between patients and controls. In common between the patients and the controls were twenty-nine CD8+ CDR3 sequences.

The CDR3 spans 13 residues. The V gene end was trimmed by 9 bases and the J gene end by 5 bases; junction bases not matched to a gene: 5. Germline V gene lookup returns CDR1 WNHNN and CDR2 SYGVQD (reference sequence). A word on this clonotype: Its specificity is unknown.

Profiling of TCR beta VDJ combinations and CDR3 sequences used genomic DNA as template. Each CDR3 protein gets one entry after TCRdb re-called the reads with MiXCR. The sample carries about 180,000 distinct CDR3 sequences, less than 60% recorded once. Before being chosen for sequencing, patients had shown CD8+CD57+ cell expansion by flow cytometry. The chain has TRBV10-1 and TRBJ2-5; 11 bases line up with TRBD2. The sequencing sample was made of sorted CD4+, CD8+, or CD8+CD57+ T cells (not recorded which) from PBMCs. The receptor was derived from a human donor with aplastic anemia. The DNA of the CDR3 is TGCGCCAGGAAACTAGCGGGAGTGGAGACCCAGTACTTC. This encodes CARKLAGVETQYF.